This T cell receptor beta chain was identified in a study of blood T cell repertoires in COVID-19. The protocol was immunoSEQ multiplex PCR, while the TCRdb copy is restricted to in-frame clones and leaves out a portion. The table has tens of thousands of clones, about 68% seen once. The V gene's germline CDR1 is MDHEN and CDR2 SYDVKM. The CDR3 is made up of 12 amino acids. V dropped 7 bases and J dropped 3 bases, with 9 bases sitting between them. Sequenced sample: peripheral blood. The clonotype originates from a woman in her seventies with acute or convalescent COVID-19. The J gene is TRBJ1-2, the V gene TRBV28, with D tentatively TRBD1 (5 bases). The CDR3 protein is CASTPGDYGYTF. DNA of the CDR3: TGTGCCAGCACCCCGGGGGACTATGGCTACACCTTC.